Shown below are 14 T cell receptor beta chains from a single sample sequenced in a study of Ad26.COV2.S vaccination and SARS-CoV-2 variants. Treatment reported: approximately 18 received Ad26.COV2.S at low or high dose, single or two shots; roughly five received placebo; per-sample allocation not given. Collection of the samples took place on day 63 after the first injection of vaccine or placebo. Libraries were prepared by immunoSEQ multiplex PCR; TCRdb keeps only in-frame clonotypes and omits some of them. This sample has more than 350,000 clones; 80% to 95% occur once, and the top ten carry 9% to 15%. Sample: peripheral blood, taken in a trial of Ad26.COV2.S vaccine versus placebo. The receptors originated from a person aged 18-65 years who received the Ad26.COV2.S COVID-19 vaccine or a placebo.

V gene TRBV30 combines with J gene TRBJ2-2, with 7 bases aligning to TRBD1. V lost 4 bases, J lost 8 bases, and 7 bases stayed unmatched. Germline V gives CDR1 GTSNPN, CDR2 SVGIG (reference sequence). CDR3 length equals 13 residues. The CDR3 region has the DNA TGTGCCTGGACCTCAGGGGGTTCTGGGGAGCTGTTTTTT. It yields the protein CAWTSGGSGELFF.

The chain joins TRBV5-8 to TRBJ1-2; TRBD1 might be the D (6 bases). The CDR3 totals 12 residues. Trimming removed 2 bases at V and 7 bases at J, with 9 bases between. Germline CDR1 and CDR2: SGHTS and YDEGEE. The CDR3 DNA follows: TGTGCCAGCAGCTTTGGGGGCGGTGGCTACACCTTC. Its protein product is CASSFGGGGYTF.

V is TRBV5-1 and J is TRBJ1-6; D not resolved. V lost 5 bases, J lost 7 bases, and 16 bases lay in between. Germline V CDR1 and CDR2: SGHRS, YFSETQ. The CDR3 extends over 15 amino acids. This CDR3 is CASSNGWDGNSPLHF. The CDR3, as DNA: TGCGCCAGCAGTAACGGATGGGATGGGAATTCACCCCTCCACTTT. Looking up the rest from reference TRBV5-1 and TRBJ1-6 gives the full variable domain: KAGVTQTPRYLIKTRGQQVTLSCSPISGHRSVSWYQQTPGQGLQFLFEYFSETQRNKGNFPGRFSGRQFSNSRSEMNVSTLELGDSALYLCASSNGWDGNSPLHFGNGTRLTVT.

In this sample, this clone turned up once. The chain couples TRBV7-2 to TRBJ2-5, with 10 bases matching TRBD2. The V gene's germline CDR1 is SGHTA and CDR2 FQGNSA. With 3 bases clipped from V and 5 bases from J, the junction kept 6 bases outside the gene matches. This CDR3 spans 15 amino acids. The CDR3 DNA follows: TGTGCCAGCAGCTTTCCGGGACTAGCGATGGAGACCCAGTACTTC. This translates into CASSFPGLAMETQYF.

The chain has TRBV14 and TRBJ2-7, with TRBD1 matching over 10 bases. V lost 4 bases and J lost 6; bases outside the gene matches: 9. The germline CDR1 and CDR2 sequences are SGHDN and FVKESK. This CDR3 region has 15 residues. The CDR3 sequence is CASSLPGQGIREQYF. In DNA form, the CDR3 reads TGTGCCAGCAGCCTACCGGGACAGGGGATCCGCGAGCAGTACTTC.

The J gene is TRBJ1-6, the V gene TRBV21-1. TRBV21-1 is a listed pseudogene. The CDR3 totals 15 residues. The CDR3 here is CASSDRTAHNSPLHF. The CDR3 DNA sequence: TGTGCCAGCAGCGACCGGACCGCGCATAATTCACCCCTCCACTTT.

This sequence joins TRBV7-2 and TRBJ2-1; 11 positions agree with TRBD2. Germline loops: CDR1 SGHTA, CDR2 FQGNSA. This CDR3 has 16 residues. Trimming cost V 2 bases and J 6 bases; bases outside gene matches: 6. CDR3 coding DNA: TGTGCCAGCAGCTTATATTTAGCGGGAGGGCGCAATGAGCAGTTCTTC. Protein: CASSLYLAGGRNEQFF.

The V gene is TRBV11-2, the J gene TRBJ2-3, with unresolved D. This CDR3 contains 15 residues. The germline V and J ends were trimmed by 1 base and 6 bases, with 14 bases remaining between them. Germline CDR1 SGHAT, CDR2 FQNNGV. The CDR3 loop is CASSLGQLLQDTQYF. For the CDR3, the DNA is TGTGCCAGCAGCTTAGGGCAGCTCTTACAGGATACGCAGTATTTT.

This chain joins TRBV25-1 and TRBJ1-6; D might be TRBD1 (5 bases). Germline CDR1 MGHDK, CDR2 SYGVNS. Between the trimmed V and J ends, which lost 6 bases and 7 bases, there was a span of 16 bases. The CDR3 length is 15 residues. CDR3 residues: CASRFGRSGNSPLHF. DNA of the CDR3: TGTGCCAGCAGGTTCGGGAGATCAGGGAATTCACCCCTCCACTTT.

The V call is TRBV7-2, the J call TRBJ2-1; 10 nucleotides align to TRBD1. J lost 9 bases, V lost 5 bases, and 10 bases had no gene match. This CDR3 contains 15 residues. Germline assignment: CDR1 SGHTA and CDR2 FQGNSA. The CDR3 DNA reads TGTGCCAGCAGCCCCCGGACAGGGGGTCGCAGTGAGCAGTTCTTC. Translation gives CASSPRTGGRSEQFF.

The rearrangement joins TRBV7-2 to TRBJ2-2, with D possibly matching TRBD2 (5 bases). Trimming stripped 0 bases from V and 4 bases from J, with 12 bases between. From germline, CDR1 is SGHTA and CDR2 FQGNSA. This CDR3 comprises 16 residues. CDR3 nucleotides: TGTGCCAGCAGCTTAGCTTTCCGAGCGGTCACCGGGGAGCTGTTTTTT. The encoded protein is CASSLAFRAVTGELFF.

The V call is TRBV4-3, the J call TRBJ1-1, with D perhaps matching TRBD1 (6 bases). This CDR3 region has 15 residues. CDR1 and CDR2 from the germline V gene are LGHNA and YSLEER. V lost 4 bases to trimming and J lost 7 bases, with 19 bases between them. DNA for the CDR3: TGCGCCAGCAGCCTCGAAAGGGGCAGGGGTAATGAAGCTTTCTTT. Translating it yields CASSLERGRGNEAFF.

DNA of the CDR3: TGTGCCAGCAGCCCGTCTCCCCTCTCCTACGAGCAGTACTTC. Translating gives CASSPSPLSYEQYF. The chain has TRBV5-5 and TRBJ2-7; D is uncertain. The germline V and J ends were trimmed by 4 bases and 0 bases, with 11 bases remaining between them. Per the germline V gene, CDR1 is SGHKS and CDR2 is YYEKEE (reference sequence). The CDR3 runs to 14 residues.

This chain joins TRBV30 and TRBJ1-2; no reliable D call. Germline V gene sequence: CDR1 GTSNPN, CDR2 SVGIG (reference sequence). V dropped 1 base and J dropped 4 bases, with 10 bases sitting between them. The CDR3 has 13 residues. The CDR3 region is CAWSGRILYGYTF. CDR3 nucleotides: TGTGCCTGGAGTGGACGCATCCTCTATGGCTACACCTTC. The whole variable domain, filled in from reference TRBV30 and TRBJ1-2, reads SQTIHQWPATLVQPVGSPLSLECTVEGTSNPNLYWYRQAAGRGLQLLFYSVGIGQISSEVPQNLSASRPQDRQFILSSKKLLLSDSGFYLCAWSGRILYGYTFGSGTRLTVV.